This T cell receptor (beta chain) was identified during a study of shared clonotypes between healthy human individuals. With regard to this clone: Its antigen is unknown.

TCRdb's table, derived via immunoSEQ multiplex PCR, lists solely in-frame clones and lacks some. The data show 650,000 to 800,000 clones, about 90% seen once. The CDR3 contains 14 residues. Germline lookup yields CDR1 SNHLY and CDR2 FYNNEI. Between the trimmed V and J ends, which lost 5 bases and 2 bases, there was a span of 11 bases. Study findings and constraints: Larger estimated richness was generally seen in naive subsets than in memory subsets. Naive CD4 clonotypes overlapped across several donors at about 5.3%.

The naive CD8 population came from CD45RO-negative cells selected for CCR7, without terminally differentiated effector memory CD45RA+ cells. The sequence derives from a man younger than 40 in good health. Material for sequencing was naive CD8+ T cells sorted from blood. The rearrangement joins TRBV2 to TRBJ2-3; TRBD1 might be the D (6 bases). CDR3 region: CASSNTGFTDTQYF. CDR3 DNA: TGTGCCAGCAGTAACACAGGGTTCACAGATACGCAGTATTTT.